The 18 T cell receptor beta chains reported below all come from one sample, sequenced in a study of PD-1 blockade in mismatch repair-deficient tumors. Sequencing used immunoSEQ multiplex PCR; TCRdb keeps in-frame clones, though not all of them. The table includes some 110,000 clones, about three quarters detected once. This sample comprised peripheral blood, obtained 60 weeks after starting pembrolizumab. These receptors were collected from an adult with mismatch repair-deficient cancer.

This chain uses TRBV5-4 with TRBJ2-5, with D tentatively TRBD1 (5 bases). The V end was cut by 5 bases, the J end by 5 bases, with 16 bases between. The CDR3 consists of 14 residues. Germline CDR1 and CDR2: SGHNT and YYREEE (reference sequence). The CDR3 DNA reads TGTGCCAGCAGACCCTCCAGGGTCCTTGAGACCCAGTACTTC. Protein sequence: CASRPSRVLETQYF.

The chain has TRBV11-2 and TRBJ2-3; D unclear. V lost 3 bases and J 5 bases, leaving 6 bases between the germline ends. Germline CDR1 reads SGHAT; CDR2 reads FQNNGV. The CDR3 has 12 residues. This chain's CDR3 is CASSFERDTQYF. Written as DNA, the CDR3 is TGTGCCAGCAGCTTCGAGAGAGATACGCAGTATTTT.

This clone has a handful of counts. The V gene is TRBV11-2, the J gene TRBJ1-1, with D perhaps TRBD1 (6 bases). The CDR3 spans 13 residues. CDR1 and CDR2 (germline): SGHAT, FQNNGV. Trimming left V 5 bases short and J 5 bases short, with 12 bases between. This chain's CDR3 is CASSQDSLTEAFF. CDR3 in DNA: TGTGCCAGCAGCCAGGACAGTTTAACTGAAGCTTTCTTT.

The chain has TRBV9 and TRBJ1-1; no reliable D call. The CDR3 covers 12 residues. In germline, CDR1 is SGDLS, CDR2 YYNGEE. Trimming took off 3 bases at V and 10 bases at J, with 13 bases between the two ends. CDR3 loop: CASSETGGLAFF. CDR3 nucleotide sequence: TGTGCCAGCAGCGAGACTGGCGGTTTAGCTTTCTTT.

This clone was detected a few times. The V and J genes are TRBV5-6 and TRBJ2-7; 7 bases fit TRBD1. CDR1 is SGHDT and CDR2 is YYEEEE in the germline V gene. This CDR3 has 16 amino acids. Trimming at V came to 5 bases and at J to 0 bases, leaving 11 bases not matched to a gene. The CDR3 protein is CASRKMDRPISYEQYF. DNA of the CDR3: TGTGCCAGCAGGAAGATGGACAGGCCGATCTCCTACGAGCAGTACTTC.

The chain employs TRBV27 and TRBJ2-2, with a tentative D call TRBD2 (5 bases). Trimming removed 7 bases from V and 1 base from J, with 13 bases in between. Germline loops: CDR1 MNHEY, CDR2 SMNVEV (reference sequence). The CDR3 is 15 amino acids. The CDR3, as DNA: TGTGCCAGCACTTGGACTTTCGGGAACACCGGGGAGCTGTTTTTT. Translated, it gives CASTWTFGNTGELFF.

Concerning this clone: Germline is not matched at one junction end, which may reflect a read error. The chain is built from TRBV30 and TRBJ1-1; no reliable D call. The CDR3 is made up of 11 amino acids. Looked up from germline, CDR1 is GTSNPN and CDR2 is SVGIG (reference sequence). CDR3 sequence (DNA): TGTGCCTGGGGTGTCAGGACTGAAGCTTTCTTT. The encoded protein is CAWGVRTEAFF.

CDR3 DNA sequence: TGTGCCAGCAGTTTGGGGCGGAACGAGCAGTACTTC. Protein: CASSLGRNEQYF. The chain uses TRBV27 and TRBJ2-7; weak D call: TRBD1 (5 bases). With 3 bases removed from V and 5 bases from J, the gap between germline ends came to 8 bases. CDR3 length: 12 amino acids. Germline CDR1 reads MNHEY; CDR2 reads SMNVEV (reference sequence).

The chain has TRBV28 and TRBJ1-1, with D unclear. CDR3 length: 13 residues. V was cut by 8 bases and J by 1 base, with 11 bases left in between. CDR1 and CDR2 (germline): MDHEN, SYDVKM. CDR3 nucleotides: TGTGCCAGCGTATCATTGTGGAACACTGAAGCTTTCTTT. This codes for CASVSLWNTEAFF.

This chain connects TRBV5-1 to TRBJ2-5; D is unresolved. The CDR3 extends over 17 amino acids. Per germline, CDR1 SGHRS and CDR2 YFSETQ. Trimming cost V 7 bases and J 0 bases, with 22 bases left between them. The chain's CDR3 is CASGSAPGLGHQETQYF. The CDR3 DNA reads TGCGCCAGCGGATCCGCGCCTGGGTTAGGACACCAAGAGACCCAGTACTTC.

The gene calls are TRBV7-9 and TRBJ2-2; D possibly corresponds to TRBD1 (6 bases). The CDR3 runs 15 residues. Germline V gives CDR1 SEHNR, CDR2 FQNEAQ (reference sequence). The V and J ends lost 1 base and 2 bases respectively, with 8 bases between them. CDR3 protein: CASSLVQGNTGELFF. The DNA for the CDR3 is TGTGCCAGCAGCTTAGTACAGGGCAACACCGGGGAGCTGTTTTTT.

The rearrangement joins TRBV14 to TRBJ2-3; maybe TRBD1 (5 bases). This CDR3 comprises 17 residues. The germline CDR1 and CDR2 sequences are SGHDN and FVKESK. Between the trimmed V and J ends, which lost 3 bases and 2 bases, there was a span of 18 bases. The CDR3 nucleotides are TGTGCCAGCAGCCATATAACCGACAGTCTAGTCACAGATACGCAGTATTTT. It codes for CASSHITDSLVTDTQYF.

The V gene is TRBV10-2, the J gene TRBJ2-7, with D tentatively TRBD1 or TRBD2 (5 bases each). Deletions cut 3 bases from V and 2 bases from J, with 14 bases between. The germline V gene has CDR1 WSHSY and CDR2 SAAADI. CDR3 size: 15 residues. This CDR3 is CASSDVRDPPYEQYF. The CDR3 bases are TGCGCCAGCAGTGATGTTAGGGACCCACCCTACGAGCAGTACTTC.

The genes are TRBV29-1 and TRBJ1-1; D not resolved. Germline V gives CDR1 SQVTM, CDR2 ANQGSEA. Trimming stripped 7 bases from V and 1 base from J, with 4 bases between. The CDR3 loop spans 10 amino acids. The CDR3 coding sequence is TGCAGCGCGCAGAACACTGAAGCTTTCTTT. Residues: CSAQNTEAFF.

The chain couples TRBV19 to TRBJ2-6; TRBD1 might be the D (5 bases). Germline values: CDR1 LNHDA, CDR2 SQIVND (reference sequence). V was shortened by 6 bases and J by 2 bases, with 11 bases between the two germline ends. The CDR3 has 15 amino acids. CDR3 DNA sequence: TGTGCCAGTAGCCTAACCAGGGCTGGGGCCAACGTCCTGACTTTC. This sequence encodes CASSLTRAGANVLTF.

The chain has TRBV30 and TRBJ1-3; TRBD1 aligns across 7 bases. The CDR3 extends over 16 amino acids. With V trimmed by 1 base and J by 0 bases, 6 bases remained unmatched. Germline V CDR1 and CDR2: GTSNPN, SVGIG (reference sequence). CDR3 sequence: CAWSGGTVNSGNTIYF. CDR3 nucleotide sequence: TGTGCCTGGAGTGGCGGGACAGTCAACTCTGGAAACACCATATATTTT.

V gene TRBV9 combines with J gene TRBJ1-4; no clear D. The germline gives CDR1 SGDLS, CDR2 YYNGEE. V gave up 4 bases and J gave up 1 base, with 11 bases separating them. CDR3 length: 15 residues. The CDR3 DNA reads TGTGCCAGCAGCAGATCGGTGGGAACTAATGAAAAACTGTTTTTT. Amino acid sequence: CASSRSVGTNEKLFF.

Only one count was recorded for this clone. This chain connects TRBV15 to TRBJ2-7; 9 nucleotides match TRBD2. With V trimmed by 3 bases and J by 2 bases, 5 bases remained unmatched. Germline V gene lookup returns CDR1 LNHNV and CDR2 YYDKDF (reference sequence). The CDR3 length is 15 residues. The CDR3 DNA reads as TGTGCCACCAGCAGTGGTCTAGCGGGGCCCTACGAGCAGTACTTC. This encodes CATSSGLAGPYEQYF.